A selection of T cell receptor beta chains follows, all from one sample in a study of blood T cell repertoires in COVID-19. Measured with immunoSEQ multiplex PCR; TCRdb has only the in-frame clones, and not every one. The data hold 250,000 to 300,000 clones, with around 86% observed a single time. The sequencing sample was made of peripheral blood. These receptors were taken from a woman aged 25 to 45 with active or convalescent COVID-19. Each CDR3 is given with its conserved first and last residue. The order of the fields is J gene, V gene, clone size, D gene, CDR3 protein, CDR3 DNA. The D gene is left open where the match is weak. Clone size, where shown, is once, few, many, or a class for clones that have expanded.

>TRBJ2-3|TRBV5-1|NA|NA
CASSIGQHTDTQYF
TGCGCCAGCAGCATCGGACAGCACACAGATACGCAGTATTTT
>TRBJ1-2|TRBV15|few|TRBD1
CATSRTGSDGYTF
TGTGCCACCAGCAGGACAGGGTCGGATGGCTACACCTTC
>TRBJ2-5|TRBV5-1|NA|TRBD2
CASSAGTIETQYF
TGCGCCAGCAGCGCAGGGACTATAGAGACCCAGTACTTC
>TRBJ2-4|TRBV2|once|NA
CASSDAALLAKNIQYF
TGTGCCAGCAGTGATGCGGCGTTACTAGCCAAAAACATTCAGTACTTC
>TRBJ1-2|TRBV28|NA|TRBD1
CASSLLDRANGYTF
TGTGCCAGCAGTTTGTTGGACAGGGCGAATGGCTACACCTTC
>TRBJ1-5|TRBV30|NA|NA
CAWSDGGRQPQHF
TGTGCCTGGAGTGATGGCGGGAGGCAGCCCCAGCATTTT
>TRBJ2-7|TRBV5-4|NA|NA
CASSLDGPGEQYF
TGTGCCAGCAGCTTGGACGGCCCGGGGGAGCAGTACTTC
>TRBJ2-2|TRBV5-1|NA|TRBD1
CASSPLGPGQGRTGELFF
TGCGCCAGCAGCCCCTTAGGACCGGGACAGGGGCGCACCGGGGAGCTGTTTTTT
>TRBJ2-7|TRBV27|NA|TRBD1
CASSPYRGESYEQYF
TGTGCCAGCAGTCCGTACAGGGGGGAATCCTACGAGCAGTACTTC
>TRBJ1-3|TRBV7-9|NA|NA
CASSLGRSGNTIYF
TGTGCCAGCAGCTTGGGGCGGTCTGGAAACACCATATATTTT
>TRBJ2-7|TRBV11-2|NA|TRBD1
CASSSGTGAFYEQYF
TGTGCCAGCAGCTCGGGGACAGGAGCCTTCTACGAGCAGTACTTC
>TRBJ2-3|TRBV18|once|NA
CASSPGRTLDTQYF
TGTGCCAGCTCACCGGGCAGGACTCTGGATACGCAGTATTTT
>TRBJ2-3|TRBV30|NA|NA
CAWSGVAADTQYF
TGTGCCTGGAGCGGGGTAGCAGCGGATACGCAGTATTTT
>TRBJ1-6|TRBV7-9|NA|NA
CASSLSGSLNSPLHF
TGTGCCAGCAGCTTATCCGGGTCCCTTAATTCACCCCTCCACTTT
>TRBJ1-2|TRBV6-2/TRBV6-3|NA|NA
CASSYVSAYGYTF
TGTGCCAGCAGTTACGTCAGTGCCTATGGCTACACCTTC
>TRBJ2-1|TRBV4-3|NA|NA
CASSQDHPAGSSYNEQFF
TGCGCCAGCAGCCAAGATCATCCGGCGGGGAGCTCCTACAATGAGCAGTTCTTC
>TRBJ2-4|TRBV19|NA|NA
CASSMSGPAPLAKNIQYF
TGTGCCAGTAGTATGTCTGGGCCTGCCCCTCTAGCCAAAAACATTCAGTACTTC
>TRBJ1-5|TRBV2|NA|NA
CASSERGGAYSNQPQHF
TGTGCCAGCAGTGAAAGGGGCGGGGCCTATAGCAATCAGCCCCAGCATTTT
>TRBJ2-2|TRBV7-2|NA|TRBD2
CASSLSGLANPGELFF
TGTGCCAGCAGCTTAAGTGGACTAGCGAACCCCGGGGAGCTGTTTTTT
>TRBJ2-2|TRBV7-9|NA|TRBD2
CASSLTGGNTGELFF
TGTGCCAGCAGCTTAACGGGAGGGAACACCGGGGAGCTGTTTTTT
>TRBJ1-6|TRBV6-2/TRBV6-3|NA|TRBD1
CASSGTAYNSPLHF
TGTGCCAGCAGCGGGACAGCCTATAATTCACCCCTCCACTTT
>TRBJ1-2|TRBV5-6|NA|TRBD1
CASSSSRTGSYTF
TGTGCCAGCAGCTCCAGTCGGACAGGGTCTTACACCTTC
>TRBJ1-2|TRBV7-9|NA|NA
CASSLVGGRAAYGYTF
TGTGCCAGCAGCTTAGTCGGCGGCAGGGCGGCCTATGGCTACACCTTC
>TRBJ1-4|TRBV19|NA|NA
CATTQDRLATNEKLFF
TGTGCCACCACCCAGGACAGATTGGCAACTAATGAAAAACTGTTTTTT
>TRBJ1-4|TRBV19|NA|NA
CASSPTGGVPNEKLFF
TGTGCCAGTAGTCCCACCGGAGGGGTTCCTAATGAAAAACTGTTTTTT
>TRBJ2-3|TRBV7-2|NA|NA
CASSSSDTQYF
TGTGCCAGCAGCTCCTCGGATACGCAGTATTTT
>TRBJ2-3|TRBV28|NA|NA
CASTLGGGQLITDTQYF
TGTGCCAGCACCTTAGGAGGGGGACAGCTAATAACGGATACGCAGTATTTT
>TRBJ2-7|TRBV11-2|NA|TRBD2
CASSVLGTSGGSSYEQYF
TGTGCCAGCAGCGTGCTCGGGACTAGCGGGGGGTCCTCCTACGAGCAGTACTTC
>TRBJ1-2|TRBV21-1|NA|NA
CASSFKTGPYGYTF
TGTGCCAGCAGCTTTAAGACAGGGCCCTATGGCTACACCTTC
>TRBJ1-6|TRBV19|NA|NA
CASSIRGYNSPLHF
TGTGCCAGTAGTATCAGGGGCTATAATTCACCCCTCCACTTT
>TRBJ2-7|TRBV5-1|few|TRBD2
CASSLVSGGFYEQYF
TGCGCCAGCAGCTTGGTTAGCGGGGGGTTCTACGAGCAGTACTTC
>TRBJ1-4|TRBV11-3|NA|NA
CASSSRAGGDRDTVPVLFF
TGTGCCAGCAGCTCTAGGGCGGGGGGGGACCGGGACACAGTGCCCGTACTGTTTTTT
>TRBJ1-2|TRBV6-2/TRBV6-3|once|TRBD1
CASSRGPGYTF
TGTGCCAGCAGCAGGGGGCCTGGCTACACCTTC
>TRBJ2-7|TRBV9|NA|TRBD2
CASSVDQGGREQYF
TGTGCCAGCAGCGTAGACCAGGGAGGGCGCGAGCAGTACTTC
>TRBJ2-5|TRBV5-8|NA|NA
CASSPGREETQYF
TGTGCCAGCAGCCCTGGGAGAGAAGAGACCCAGTACTTC
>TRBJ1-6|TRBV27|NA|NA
CASSSNRDVSDSPLHF
TGTGCCAGCAGTAGCAACAGGGACGTTAGTGATTCACCCCTCCACTTT
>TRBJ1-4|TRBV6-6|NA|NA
CASNKNSINEKLFF
TGTGCCAGCAATAAAAACAGTATTAATGAAAAACTGTTTTTT
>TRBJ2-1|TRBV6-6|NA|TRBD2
CASSTMTSGDNEQFF
TGTGCCAGCAGTACGATGACTAGCGGGGACAATGAGCAGTTCTTC
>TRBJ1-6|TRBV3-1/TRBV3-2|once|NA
CARRTRGPISPLHF
TGTGCCAGACGTACAAGGGGTCCGATTTCACCCCTCCACTTT
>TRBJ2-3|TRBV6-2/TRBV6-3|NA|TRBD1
CASSYSPGQGTDTQYF
TGTGCCAGCAGTTACTCTCCGGGACAGGGGACAGATACGCAGTATTTT
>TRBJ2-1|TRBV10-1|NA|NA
CASSESGGLNNEQFF
TGCGCCAGCAGTGAGTCGGGGGGACTTAACAATGAGCAGTTCTTC
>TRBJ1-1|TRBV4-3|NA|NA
CASSQVLGGTEAFF
TGCGCCAGCAGCCAAGTATTGGGGGGCACTGAAGCTTTCTTT
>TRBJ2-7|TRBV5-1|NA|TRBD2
CASSFGGSSYEQYF
TGCGCCAGCAGCTTCGGGGGGAGCTCCTACGAGCAGTACTTC
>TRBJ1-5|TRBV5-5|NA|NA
CASSLEWGGRHQPQHF
TGTGCCAGCAGCTTGGAATGGGGGGGGAGGCATCAGCCCCAGCATTTT
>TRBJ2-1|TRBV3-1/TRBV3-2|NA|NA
CASSPRTDHYNEQFF
TGTGCCAGCAGCCCACGGACAGATCACTACAATGAGCAGTTCTTC
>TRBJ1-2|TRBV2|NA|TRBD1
CASKKTGNYGYTF
TGTGCCAGCAAAAAGACAGGGAACTATGGCTACACCTTC